These 26 T cell receptor beta chains were sequenced from one sample in a study of T cells in localized non-small cell lung cancer (dated by TCRdb to the early 2020s). The receptor library was made with the immunoSEQ multiplex PCR assay. As stored in TCRdb, this immuneACCESS dataset retains in-frame rearrangements with V and J assigned. A fraction of the clones does not appear; measured against another copy, unresolved V genes explain less than half of the discrepancy, and the remainder lacks a known reason. Across this sample there are tens of thousands of clones, with 92% seen only once. The top ten clones comprise about 4% of the sample. Specimen: peripheral blood mononuclear cells, collected before any cancer treatment. The receptors stem from a woman aged 40-75 years with stage III lung adenocarcinoma.

This chain joins TRBV30 and TRBJ1-1; D is ambiguous. V dropped 2 bases and J dropped 3 bases, with 19 bases sitting between them. The CDR3 is made up of 16 amino acids. Germline CDR1 is GTSNPN and CDR2 is SVGIG (reference sequence). This CDR3 reads CAWSYGVGESDTEAFF. In DNA form, the CDR3 reads TGTGCCTGGAGTTACGGCGTGGGAGAGTCGGACACTGAAGCTTTCTTT.

V and J are TRBV7-9 and TRBJ2-7; 8 bases fit TRBD1. The CDR3 extends over 15 amino acids. Germline lookup yields CDR1 SEHNR and CDR2 FQNEAQ (reference sequence). J was trimmed by 3 bases and V by 1 base; bases with no gene match: 5. CDR3 bases: TGTGCCAGCAGCTTAGGCCAGGGGGCCGTCTACGAGCAGTACTTC. This codes for CASSLGQGAVYEQYF.

This clone was counted a few times. The chain joins TRBV10-3 to TRBJ1-5; the D gene is possibly TRBD1 (5 bases). Trimming left V 6 bases short and J 4 bases short, with 13 bases between. Germline V lookup: CDR1 ENHRY, CDR2 SYGVKD. There are 14 residues in the CDR3. The CDR3 DNA sequence: TGTGCCATCAGGCCCGGGGGGGAGAATCAGCCCCAGCATTTT. Its translation is CAIRPGGENQPQHF.

This clone was seen a single time. The gene calls are TRBV2 and TRBJ2-3, with D possibly being TRBD2 (6 bases). The CDR3 contains 14 residues. Germline V gene lookup returns CDR1 SNHLY and CDR2 FYNNEI. V lost 2 bases to trimming and J lost 3 bases, with 9 bases between them. The CDR3 DNA reads as TGTGCCAGCAGTGAATGGAGGGTAACAGATACGCAGTATTTT. It encodes CASSEWRVTDTQYF. Full variable domain (remainder filled in from reference TRBV2 and TRBJ2-3): EPEVTQTPSHQVTQMGQEVILRCVPISNHLYFYWYRQILGQKVEFLVSFYNNEISEKSEIFDDQFSVERPDGSNFTLKIRSTKLEDSAMYFCASSEWRVTDTQYFGPGTRLTVL.

The chain recombines TRBV4-1 with TRBJ2-3; 11 bases map to TRBD2. V was pared by 4 bases and J by 2 bases, with 2 bases of the junction left unmatched. CDR3 size: 15 residues. CDR1 and CDR2 (germline): MGHRA, YSYEKL. The CDR3 loop reads CASSRLAGTTDTQYF. The CDR3 nucleotides are TGCGCCAGCAGCCGACTAGCGGGGACCACAGATACGCAGTATTTT.

The sample holds one count of this clone. The J gene is TRBJ1-1, the V gene TRBV13; D unresolved. The CDR3 is 11 amino acids. V was cut by 5 bases and J by 6 bases, with 7 bases left in between. Germline loops: CDR1 PRHDT, CDR2 FYEKMQ (reference sequence). The chain's CDR3 is CASSTGAEAFF. The CDR3, as DNA: TGTGCCAGCAGCACGGGAGCTGAAGCTTTCTTT.

This chain joins TRBV1 and TRBJ1-2; TRBD1, as called in the table, went unchecked against the DNA. TRBV1 is a documented pseudogene. The CDR3 consists of 15 residues. This CDR3 reads CTSSQSDRGNYGYTF. The DNA of the CDR3 is TGCACCAGCAGCCAATCGGACAGGGGGAACTATGGCTACACCTTC.

This clone occurred a few times. This chain joins TRBV4-1 and TRBJ2-7; D uncertain. Trimming cost V 0 bases and J 7 bases, with 13 bases left between them. The CDR3 loop spans 14 amino acids. The germline CDR1 and CDR2 sequences are MGHRA and YSYEKL. CDR3 protein: CASSQDMETEEQYF. CDR3 sequence (DNA): TGCGCCAGCAGCCAAGACATGGAAACGGAAGAGCAGTACTTC.

The chain links TRBV6-5 to TRBJ1-5, with TRBD1 identical over 7 bases. The CDR3 loop spans 15 amino acids. CDR1 and CDR2 from the germline V gene are MNHEY and SVGAGI. V lost 6 bases to trimming and J lost 7 bases; unmatched junction nucleotides: 12. The CDR3 DNA sequence: TGTGCCAGCAGCAAGGAGACAGGGACGAAGCAGCCCCAGCATTTT. Its protein is CASSKETGTKQPQHF.

The chain links TRBV28 to TRBJ1-5; tentatively, D is TRBD1 (6 bases). The CDR3 spans 17 residues. V shed 5 bases and J shed 5 bases, with 22 bases lying between them. From germline, CDR1 is MDHEN and CDR2 SYDVKM. CDR3 DNA sequence: TGTGCCAGCAGTATCTTACAGGGAAGGGGTCTAGATCAGCCCCAGCATTTT. As protein: CASSILQGRGLDQPQHF.

This clone has more than one count but fewer than ten. CDR3 sequence: CSVRLGDTEAFF. The CDR3 bases are TGCAGCGTAAGGCTGGGGGACACTGAAGCTTTCTTT. The chain has TRBV29-1 and TRBJ1-1; possibly TRBD1 for D (5 bases). The CDR3 totals 12 residues. The germline V and J ends were trimmed by 6 bases and 3 bases, with 11 bases remaining between them. CDR1 and CDR2 from the germline V gene are SQVTM and ANQGSEA.

V gene TRBV6-7 combines with J gene TRBJ1-5, with 7 bases lining up with TRBD1. Matching the DNA end better, TRBJ2-3 makes the J call doubtful. TRBV6-7 is an ORF, and what it does is uncertain. CDR3 length: 15 amino acids. The CDR3 sequence: CASRWGQSGNQPQYF. The CDR3 bases are TGTGCCAGCAGGTGGGGACAGTCGGGCAATCAGCCCCAGTATTTT.

This chain connects TRBV9 to TRBJ1-2, with 8 nucleotides matching TRBD1. The CDR3 consists of 14 residues. After removal of 4 bases from V and 3 bases from J, the junction contained 5 bases not matched to a gene. CDR1 and CDR2 (germline): SGDLS, YYNGEE. This chain's CDR3 is CASSPQGVDYGYTF. Here the CDR3 DNA reads TGTGCCAGCAGCCCACAGGGGGTAGACTATGGCTACACCTTC. Full variable domain (remainder filled in from reference TRBV9 and TRBJ1-2): DSGVTQTPKHLITATGQRVTLRCSPRSGDLSVYWYQQSLDQGLQFLIQYYNGEERAKGNILERFSAQQFPDLHSELNLSSLELGDSALYFCASSPQGVDYGYTFGSGTRLTVV.

The rearrangement links TRBV13 to TRBJ1-2; D is uncertain. This CDR3 region has 13 residues. Trimming removed 5 bases at V and 6 bases at J, with 13 bases between. Germline values: CDR1 PRHDT, CDR2 FYEKMQ (reference sequence). CDR3 DNA: TGTGCCAGCAGCCATCTGGGAGGGAATGGCTACACCTTC. Its protein is CASSHLGGNGYTF.

V is TRBV5-1 and J is TRBJ2-3; the D is unclear. Germline V gives CDR1 SGHRS, CDR2 YFSETQ. The CDR3 length is 14 residues. Trimming removed 1 base at V and 0 bases at J, with 6 bases between. The CDR3 nucleotides are TGCGCCAGCAGCTTGCGGCCCAGCACAGATACGCAGTATTTT. Its translation is CASSLRPSTDTQYF.

The V call is TRBV7-7, the J call TRBJ2-7; the D gene is possibly TRBD2 (5 bases). With 1 base removed from V and 3 bases from J, the gap between germline ends came to 10 bases. The CDR3 spans 14 residues. CDR1 SSHAT and CDR2 FNYEAQ come from the germline V gene (reference sequence). The CDR3 coding sequence is TGTGCCAGCAGCTTAGGGGAGATCTTCTACGAGCAGTACTTC. This codes for CASSLGEIFYEQYF.

The rearrangement links TRBV18 to TRBJ2-2, with no clear D. V dropped 3 bases and J dropped 1 base, with 6 bases sitting between them. The CDR3 length is 14 residues. Germline CDR1 is KGHSH and CDR2 is LQKENI. Here the CDR3 reads CASSPDGNTGELFF. The CDR3 DNA reads as TGTGCCAGCTCACCGGATGGGAACACCGGGGAGCTGTTTTTT.

This clone was observed a single time. The DNA for the CDR3 is TGTGCCAGCAGCCAAAGGGCCAACGTCCTGACTTTC. Protein product: CASSQRANVLTF. The genes are TRBV7-2 and TRBJ2-6; D gene unclear. The length of the CDR3 is 12 residues. Germline loops: CDR1 SGHTA, CDR2 FQGNSA. V was trimmed by 5 bases and J by 5 bases, leaving 4 bases between them. Filled out from reference TRBV7-2 and TRBJ2-6, the complete variable domain reads GAGVSQSPSNKVTEKGKDVELRCDPISGHTALYWYRQSLGQGLEFLIYFQGNSAPDKSGLPSDRFSAERTGGSVSTLTIQRTQQEDSAVYLCASSQRANVLTFGAGSRLTVL.

This clone was picked up a small number of times. J is TRBJ2-1 and V is TRBV6-5, with TRBD2 matching 10 bases. The CDR3 is 16 residues long. V trimming: 0 bases; J trimming: 9 bases; junction bases outside the gene matches: 8. Germline loops: CDR1 MNHEY, CDR2 SVGAGI. The CDR3 DNA reads as TGTGCCAGCAGTTACTCTTCAAGCGGGGGGGAGGTTGAGCAGTTCTTC. Amino acid sequence: CASSYSSSGGEVEQFF.

The rearrangement links TRBV7-9 to TRBJ2-5; D ambiguous. V was trimmed by 4 bases and J by 6 bases, leaving 12 bases between them. CDR1 and CDR2 from the germline V gene are SEHNR and FQNEAQ (reference sequence). The CDR3 extends over 13 amino acids. This CDR3 reads CASSSDPRKTQYF. CDR3 nucleotides: TGTGCCAGCAGCTCGGACCCCCGCAAGACCCAGTACTTC.

On this clone itself: At the DNA level, this CDR3 is encoded by other sequences in the same sample as well. This rearrangement joins TRBV9 to TRBJ1-2; D might be TRBD1 (6 bases). Germline loops: CDR1 SGDLS, CDR2 YYNGEE. Deletions cut 5 bases from V and 8 bases from J, with 19 bases between. This CDR3 spans 14 amino acids. The CDR3 nucleotides are TGTGCCAGCAGTCCGGGGGAGGGGGTGCGCGGCTACACCTTC. Its translation is CASSPGEGVRGYTF.

The genes are TRBV5-6 and TRBJ2-5; D possibly matches TRBD1 or TRBD2 (5 bases each). The CDR3 sequence is 14 residues long. The ends were cut back, 5 bases at V and 0 bases at J, with 11 bases in the middle. CDR1 is SGHDT and CDR2 is YYEEEE in the germline V gene. DNA for the CDR3: TGTGCCAGCAGTCCGGGACGGTACCAAGAGACCCAGTACTTC. Its translation is CASSPGRYQETQYF.

The rearrangement links TRBV5-4 to TRBJ2-5; D unresolved. The CDR3 totals 12 residues. Germline V lookup: CDR1 SGHNT, CDR2 YYREEE (reference sequence). V was trimmed by 0 bases and J by 6 bases, leaving 6 bases between them. The CDR3 reads CASSLAEQTQYF. As DNA, the CDR3 is TGTGCCAGCAGCTTGGCCGAGCAGACCCAGTACTTC. The entire variable domain, with the rest obtained from reference TRBV5-4 and TRBJ2-5, is as follows: ETGVTQSPTHLIKTRGQQVTLRCSSQSGHNTVSWYQQALGQGPQFIFQYYREEENGRGNFPPRFSGLQFPNYSSELNVNALELDDSALYLCASSLAEQTQYFGPGTRLLVL.

Regarding this clone: Mismatch with germline at one junction end may stem from a read error. The V gene is TRBV6-1, the J gene TRBJ1-6; TRBD1 might be the D (6 bases). The CDR3 extends over 14 amino acids. Germline-derived CDR1 and CDR2 are MNHNS and SASEGT. The DNA of the CDR3 is TGTGCCATCAGTGGGGGGGGCCGGGGGTCACCCCTCCACTTT. Translated: CAISGGGRGSPLHF.

This clone was observed a few times. The CDR3 sequence: CASSYRGGDEKLFF. DNA for the CDR3: TGTGCCAGCAGTTACAGGGGAGGAGATGAAAAACTGTTTTTT. The genes are TRBV27 and TRBJ1-4, with 7 bases identical to TRBD1. This CDR3 contains 14 residues. Germline V lookup: CDR1 MNHEY, CDR2 SMNVEV (reference sequence). Trimming took 4 bases from V and 6 from J; bases not matched to a gene: 5.

This rearrangement joins TRBV5-1 to TRBJ1-4; D gene unclear. Trimming took off 0 bases at V and 7 bases at J, with 7 bases between the two ends. The CDR3 spans 13 residues. Germline CDR1 SGHRS, CDR2 YFSETQ. The CDR3 sequence: CASSLGYGEKLFF. In DNA form, the CDR3 reads TGCGCCAGCAGCTTGGGGTATGGTGAAAAACTGTTTTTT.